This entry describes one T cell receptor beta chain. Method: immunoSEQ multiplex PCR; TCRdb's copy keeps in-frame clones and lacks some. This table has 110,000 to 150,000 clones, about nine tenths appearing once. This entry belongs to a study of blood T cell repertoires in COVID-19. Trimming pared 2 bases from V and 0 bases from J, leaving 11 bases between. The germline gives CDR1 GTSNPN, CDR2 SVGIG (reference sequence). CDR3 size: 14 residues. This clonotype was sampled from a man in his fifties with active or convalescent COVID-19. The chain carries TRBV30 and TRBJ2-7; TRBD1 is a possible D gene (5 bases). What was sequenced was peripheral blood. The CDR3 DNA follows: TGTGCCTGGAGTTCTCAGGGCCTCTCCTACGAGCAGTACTTC. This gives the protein CAWSSQGLSYEQYF.